This T cell receptor beta chain came from a study of T cells in Graves' hyperthyroidism and ophthalmopathy. Study-wide context: At initial diagnosis, before any treatment had begun, peripheral blood was obtained. Study-wide findings and caveats: Ophthalmopathy stood apart from stable hyperthyroidism in a 13 V-J model. Ophthalmopathy was predicted by the model a median of approximately 6 months ahead of onset.

The CDR3 regions of TCR beta were amplified from RNA transcripts. HTBI primers drove first-round RT-PCR of the TCR CDR3. TCRdb independently ran MiXCR on the multiplex PCR reads; one entry per CDR3 protein. This sample carries about 360,000 distinct CDR3 sequences, about a fifth of them seen once, and the ten largest clones take 3.7%. No progression to ophthalmopathy during 18 months of follow-up defined stable disease. This clonotype was counted at least ten times. The antigen is undetermined. Sample: blood. This clonotype originated in a young woman with Graves' hyperthyroidism.

Here the CDR3 DNA reads TGTGCCAGCAGCCCTACAGGGGTTCTGAACACTGAAGCTTTCTTT. Encoded protein: CASSPTGVLNTEAFF. The chain has TRBV5-5 and TRBJ1-1; 7 bases are a match to TRBD1. The CDR3 totals 15 residues. Trimming at V came to 4 bases and at J to 0 bases, leaving 6 bases not matched to a gene. Germline V gives CDR1 SGHKS, CDR2 YYEKEE (reference sequence). The variable domain in full, completed from reference TRBV5-5 and TRBJ1-1, reads DAGVTQSPTHLIKTRGQQVTLRCSPISGHKSVSWYQQVLGQGPQFIFQYYEKEERGRGNFPDRFSARQFPNYSSELNVNALLLGDSALYLCASSPTGVLNTEAFFGQGTRLTVV.